The 31 T cell receptor beta chains presented below share a single source sample, sequenced in a study of cytomegalovirus exposure and HLA in healthy donors. PCR involved 60 Vbeta and 13 Jbeta primers. The method was immunoSEQ multiplex PCR; TCRdb's version includes in-frame clones alone and lacks a portion of them. The repertoire holds 130,000 to 150,000 clones, with about 80% as singletons. The sample was PBMCs. The receptors were sampled from a woman between 18 and 30 years old in good health and CMV-seropositive.

Comment on this clone: One junction end disagrees with the germline gene, perhaps due to a read error. The sample contains more than one DNA sequence encoding this CDR3. The rearrangement uses TRBV29-1 and TRBJ1-1; the D gene is possibly TRBD1 (5 bases). In germline, CDR1 is SQVTM, CDR2 ANQGSEA. CDR3 length equals 13 residues. The CDR3 region has the DNA TGCAGCGTTGCTGGGGGGAGAGACACTGAGGCTTTCTTT. This codes for CSVAGGRDTEAFF.

The chain has TRBV11-2 and TRBJ1-1; 10 bases are shared with TRBD1. The ends lost 2 bases at V and 0 bases at J; junction bases unmatched: 3. This CDR3 region has 16 residues. Germline CDR1 SGHAT, CDR2 FQNNGV. CDR3 sequence reads: CASSLRGQGLNTEAFF. The CDR3 nucleotides are TGTGCCAGCAGCTTAAGGGGACAGGGGTTGAACACTGAAGCTTTCTTT.

V usage is TRBV30 and J usage is TRBJ1-3; perhaps TRBD1 as D (5 bases). The ends were cut back, 2 bases at V and 0 bases at J, with 11 bases in the middle. The germline V gene encodes CDR1 GTSNPN and CDR2 SVGIG (reference sequence). The CDR3 sequence is 15 residues long. This CDR3 reads CAWSIIQASGNTIYF. The CDR3 DNA sequence: TGTGCCTGGAGTATCATACAGGCCTCTGGAAACACCATATATTTT.

The chain couples TRBV21-1 to TRBJ1-2; the tabulated D call, TRBD1, remains unverified against the DNA. TRBV21-1 is a pseudogene locus. This CDR3 comprises 15 residues. The DNA of the CDR3 is TGTGCCAGCAGCAAAGCCGTACAGGGGAACTATGGCTACACCTTC. Encoded protein: CASSKAVQGNYGYTF.

This clone was observed a handful of times. This chain links TRBV27 with TRBJ2-1; 8 bases match TRBD2. Trimming cost V 3 bases and J 2 bases; bases outside gene matches: 3. The CDR3 covers 15 residues. CDR1 and CDR2 from the germline V gene are MNHEY and SMNVEV (reference sequence). CDR3 sequence: CASSFSGDPYNEQFF. The CDR3 DNA is TGTGCCAGCAGTTTTAGCGGGGATCCCTACAATGAGCAGTTCTTC.

The CDR3 nucleotides read TGTGCCAGCAGCTCCGGTCTCGAAGCTTTCTTT. This translates into CASSSGLEAFF. V and J are TRBV7-8 and TRBJ1-1; D gene uncertain. Per the germline V gene, CDR1 is SGHVS and CDR2 is FQNEAQ. Trimming removed 4 bases at V and 8 bases at J, with 8 bases between. This CDR3 is built from 11 residues.

The CDR3 DNA reads as TGTGCCAGCAGCCTATACCGGGACTCAGATCCTTACGAGCAGTACTTC. Its protein is CASSLYRDSDPYEQYF. V and J are TRBV21-1 and TRBJ2-7; TRBD2 is taken as the D call from the table, unchecked against the DNA. TRBV21-1 is deemed a pseudogene. The CDR3 runs to 16 residues.

This clone was picked up a small number of times. This chain connects TRBV5-1 to TRBJ1-2; D unclear. Trimming pared 0 bases from V and 7 bases from J, leaving 13 bases between. The CDR3 extends over 14 amino acids. CDR1 SGHRS and CDR2 YFSETQ come from the germline V gene. CDR3 amino acids: CASSLDRANRGYTF. In DNA, the CDR3 is TGCGCCAGCAGCTTGGACCGCGCGAATCGTGGCTACACCTTC. Full variable domain (missing parts from reference TRBV5-1 and TRBJ1-2): KAGVTQTPRYLIKTRGQQVTLSCSPISGHRSVSWYQQTPGQGLQFLFEYFSETQRNKGNFPGRFSGRQFSNSRSEMNVSTLELGDSALYLCASSLDRANRGYTFGSGTRLTVV.

The chain uses TRBV11-2 and TRBJ2-2; the D gene is possibly TRBD2 (5 bases). The germline CDR1 and CDR2 sequences are SGHAT and FQNNGV. The CDR3 runs 15 residues. Trimming left V 5 bases short and J 3 bases short, with 13 bases between. This CDR3 reads CASSPLREHTGELFF. The CDR3, as DNA: TGTGCCAGCAGCCCCCTGAGGGAACACACCGGGGAGCTGTTTTTT.

The chain is built from TRBV28 and TRBJ2-4; 11 bases fit TRBD1. The germline CDR1 and CDR2 sequences are MDHEN and SYDVKM. This CDR3 is 15 amino acids long. V trimming: 4 bases; J trimming: 9 bases; junction bases outside the gene matches: 8. The CDR3 nucleotides read TGTGCCAGCAGTTCCGGACAGGGGGCAGGTGGCATTCAGTACTTC. It specifies CASSSGQGAGGIQYF.

The DNA of the CDR3 is TGTGCCAGCAGTGCGGGCTGGGGAGGGGTCGGTGGAACTGAAGCTTTCTTT. It encodes CASSAGWGGVGGTEAFF. V and J are TRBV6-1 and TRBJ1-1, with D possibly TRBD1 on 5 matching bases. The CDR3 is made up of 17 amino acids. The germline V gene has CDR1 MNHNS and CDR2 SASEGT. The ends were cut back, 4 bases at V and 5 bases at J, with 23 bases in the middle.

The genes are TRBV6-1 and TRBJ2-6; D remains ambiguous. Germline loops: CDR1 MNHNS, CDR2 SASEGT. The length of the CDR3 is 16 residues. Between the trimmed V and J ends, which lost 4 bases and 4 bases, there was a span of 14 bases. CDR3 bases: TGTGCCAGCAGTGCTTTGTGGGCGCCAGGGGCCAACGTCCTGACTTTC. It is translated as CASSALWAPGANVLTF.

The chain links TRBV6-5 to TRBJ2-7; 12 bases fit TRBD1. Germline assignment: CDR1 MNHEY and CDR2 SVGAGI. After removal of 2 bases from V and 5 bases from J, the junction contained 7 bases not matched to a gene. The CDR3 consists of 16 residues. The chain's CDR3 is CASSYGSGTGGHEQYF. DNA of the CDR3: TGTGCCAGCAGTTACGGTTCTGGGACAGGGGGCCACGAGCAGTACTTC.

The rearrangement joins TRBV19 to TRBJ1-1, with D possibly matching TRBD1 (6 bases). The germline V gene encodes CDR1 LNHDA and CDR2 SQIVND (reference sequence). V lost 6 bases to trimming and J lost 6 bases, with 14 bases between them. The CDR3 is made up of 13 amino acids. The DNA for the CDR3 is TGTGCCAGTAGGGTACAGGGATTAGCTGAAGCTTTCTTT. It codes for CASRVQGLAEAFF.

The gene calls are TRBV25-1 and TRBJ1-6; no clear D gene. Per germline, CDR1 MGHDK and CDR2 SYGVNS. The CDR3 consists of 15 residues. V dropped 8 bases and J dropped 6 bases, with 17 bases sitting between them. CDR3 sequence: CASARRGPTNSPLHF. CDR3 nucleotide sequence: TGTGCCAGCGCCCGGCGAGGGCCAACTAATTCACCCCTCCACTTT.

The chain carries TRBV6-1 and TRBJ2-5; D ambiguous. V lost 0 bases, J lost 10 bases, and 9 bases lay in between. Germline CDR1 is MNHNS and CDR2 is SASEGT. This CDR3 has 12 amino acids. The CDR3 DNA follows: TGTGCCAGCAGTGAAGCGCTGAGGCTCCAGTACTTC. It translates to CASSEALRLQYF.

The chain joins TRBV11-1 to TRBJ2-1, with unresolved D. CDR1 SGHAT and CDR2 FQDESV come from the germline V gene (reference sequence). The V end lost 1 base, the J end lost 4 bases, and 5 bases lay between the germline ends. This CDR3 comprises 13 residues. The CDR3 here is CASSLGRYNEQFF. CDR3 bases: TGTGCCAGCAGCTTAGGGCGGTACAATGAGCAGTTCTTC. The entire variable domain, with the rest obtained from reference TRBV11-1 and TRBJ2-1, is as follows: EAEVAQSPRYKITEKSQAVAFWCDPISGHATLYWYRQILGQGPELLVQFQDESVVDDSQLPKDRFSAERLKGVDSTLKIQPAELGDSAMYLCASSLGRYNEQFFGPGTRLTVL.

The V call is TRBV5-1, the J call TRBJ2-1; 10 nucleotides match TRBD2. Germline V gene lookup returns CDR1 SGHRS and CDR2 YFSETQ. With 2 bases clipped from V and 9 bases from J, the junction kept 8 bases outside the gene matches. This CDR3 contains 15 residues. This chain's CDR3 is CASSLTGTSDGEQFF. In nucleotides, the CDR3 is TGCGCCAGCAGCTTAACCGGGACTAGCGACGGTGAGCAGTTCTTC.

This clone has just a few counts. This chain uses TRBV2 with TRBJ1-4, with D unclear. The CDR3 is made up of 16 amino acids. Trimming took 7 bases from V and 4 from J, leaving 19 bases between them. The germline gives CDR1 SNHLY, CDR2 FYNNEI. The CDR3 protein is CASIGQRSLNNEKLFF. CDR3 in DNA: TGTGCCAGCATAGGCCAGCGCAGCTTAAATAATGAAAAACTGTTTTTT.

The chain is built from TRBV4-1 and TRBJ2-1; maybe TRBD1 (6 bases). This CDR3 region has 16 residues. V lost 4 bases, J lost 6 bases, and 19 bases lay in between. Germline assignment: CDR1 MGHRA and CDR2 YSYEKL. The CDR3 nucleotides are TGCGCCAGCAGCCTAAATCTTCGGGCAGGGGTCAATGAGCAGTTCTTC. Its translation: CASSLNLRAGVNEQFF.

The chain carries TRBV4-3 and TRBJ2-7; 7 nucleotides agree with TRBD1. The V gene end was trimmed by 4 bases and the J gene end by 3 bases; junction bases not matched to a gene: 3. This CDR3 contains 13 residues. The germline CDR1 and CDR2 sequences are LGHNA and YSLEER. For the CDR3, the DNA is TGCGCCAGCAGCCTCGACAGGGACTACGAGCAGTACTTC. It is translated as CASSLDRDYEQYF.

This clone turned up a few times. The V and J genes are TRBV19 and TRBJ2-1; 7 nucleotides agree with TRBD1. CDR3 length equals 15 residues. Germline V gives CDR1 LNHDA, CDR2 SQIVND (reference sequence). With 7 bases clipped from V and 2 bases from J, the junction kept 8 bases outside the gene matches. The CDR3, as DNA: TGTGCCAGTATTCCCGACAGGGCAGCCTACAATGAGCAGTTCTTC. Its protein is CASIPDRAAYNEQFF.

The chain uses TRBV5-3 and TRBJ1-2; TRBD1 might be the D (5 bases). TRBV5-3 counts as an open reading frame of uncertain function. There are 13 residues in the CDR3. The ends were cut back, 0 bases at V and 7 bases at J, with 10 bases in the middle. CDR3: CARSLDRRPGYTF. CDR3 DNA sequence: TGTGCCAGAAGCTTGGACAGGCGTCCTGGCTACACCTTC.

The chain employs TRBV6-5 and TRBJ2-7, with D perhaps matching TRBD1 (6 bases). Germline V gives CDR1 MNHEY, CDR2 SVGAGI. Trimming took 6 bases from V and 2 from J, leaving 14 bases between them. The CDR3 is 14 amino acids. CDR3 nucleotide sequence: TGTGCCAGCAGCCCCACAGGGACCACCTACGAGCAGTACTTC. Translated: CASSPTGTTYEQYF.

This chain connects TRBV4-1 to TRBJ2-5; D is uncertain. V was trimmed by 1 base and J by 4 bases, leaving 13 bases between them. This CDR3 spans 15 amino acids. Germline lookup yields CDR1 MGHRA and CDR2 YSYEKL. The CDR3 loop is CASSQGILGGETQYF. In DNA, the CDR3 is TGCGCCAGCAGCCAAGGAATCCTCGGTGGAGAGACCCAGTACTTC.

The chain recombines TRBV13 with TRBJ1-2; D is undetermined. The CDR3 is made up of 13 amino acids. CDR1 is PRHDT, CDR2 FYEKMQ, per germline (reference sequence). Trimming stripped 1 base from V and 2 bases from J, with 5 bases between. Here the CDR3 reads CASSLVENYGYTF. The DNA of the CDR3 is TGTGCCAGCAGCTTAGTGGAGAACTATGGCTACACCTTC.

The gene calls are TRBV18 and TRBJ2-7; TRBD1 matches 8 bases. The CDR3 consists of 15 residues. The germline V gene has CDR1 KGHSH and CDR2 LQKENI. V shed 3 bases, J shed 5 bases, and the junction held 9 bases outside the gene matches. CDR3 loop: CASSPLGQGPNEQYF. CDR3 coding DNA: TGTGCCAGCTCACCCCTCGGACAGGGTCCGAACGAGCAGTACTTC.

This chain joins TRBV9 and TRBJ1-1; the D gene is possibly TRBD1 (5 bases). With 5 bases removed from V and 1 base from J, the gap between germline ends came to 12 bases. CDR1 is SGDLS and CDR2 is YYNGEE in the germline V gene. CDR3 length: 14 residues. In DNA, the CDR3 is TGTGCCAGCAGTTGGGGGGTCCAGAACACTGAAGCTTTCTTT. Encoded protein: CASSWGVQNTEAFF.

J is TRBJ1-6 and V is TRBV6-1; 8 nucleotides match TRBD1. The germline gives CDR1 MNHNS, CDR2 SASEGT. Unmatched junction bases numbered 5, after V lost 5 bases and J lost 5 bases. There are 15 residues in the CDR3. The CDR3 DNA is TGTGCCAGCAGTAAAGAGACAGGGGATAATTCACCCCTCCACTTT. It is translated as CASSKETGDNSPLHF.

Of note for this clone: The junction does not match germline at one end; this may be a read error. The chain joins TRBV5-1 to TRBJ1-3, with a weak D call TRBD1 (6 bases). CDR1 is SGHRS and CDR2 is YFSETQ in the germline V gene. CDR3 length: 16 amino acids. The CDR3 is CASSLEGGAKGSTIYF. CDR3 in DNA: TGCGCCAGCAGCTTGGAGGGGGGGGCGAAAGGAAGCACCATATATTTT.

CDR3 sequence (DNA): TGTGCCAGCAGCTCGGAGCTCTACAATGAGCAGTTCTTC. It specifies CASSSELYNEQFF. This chain joins TRBV6-1 and TRBJ2-1; D ambiguous. Germline V gene lookup returns CDR1 MNHNS and CDR2 SASEGT. The CDR3 covers 13 residues. V gave up 6 bases and J gave up 3 bases, with 9 bases separating them.